This TCR beta chain emerged from a study of blood T cell repertoires in COVID-19. Study details: The cDNA or gDNA used as material had been derived from T cells, B-cell-depleted T cells, or PBMCs.

Under the authors' procedure: How many nucleated cells were present was estimated from reference gene primer amplification. The table came from immunoSEQ multiplex PCR; TCRdb's copy has only in-frame clones and leaves some out. D and trimming were read from the DNA, whereas the V and J calls and clone size are those reported in that table. Seen here are tens of thousands of clones, roughly nine tenths observed once, and the top ten hold 5.4%. Trimming took 5 bases from V and 5 from J; bases not matched to a gene: 5. This CDR3 region has 16 residues. The germline gives CDR1 SNHLY, CDR2 FYNNEI. Details on this clone: The same CDR3 is also encoded by other DNA sequences in this sample.

The sequenced sample consisted of peripheral blood. The receptor comes from a human donor in a cohort sampled during active COVID-19. This chain uses TRBV2 with TRBJ2-3, with 15 bases identical to TRBD2. Here the CDR3 reads CASSWTSGGAGDTQYF. The CDR3 coding sequence is TGTGCCAGCAGTTGGACTAGCGGGGGGGCCGGAGATACGCAGTATTTT.